Presented here are 21 T cell receptor beta chains from one specimen sequenced in a study of T cell repertoires in cytomegalovirus infection. Each CDR3 protein gets one entry after TCRdb re-called the reads with MiXCR. The profile shows around 250,000 distinct CDR3 sequences, approximately 17% of them singletons. Material for sequencing was CD8+ T cells from PBMCs. These receptors were collected from a human donor in good health (CMV status not recorded). Some clones in this sample may be carry-over from other donors' samples.

Turning to this clonotype: A clone one base away is much larger, so this may be a read error. The chain carries TRBV6-1 and TRBJ2-7; the D gene could be TRBD1 or TRBD2 (5 bases each). Germline CDR1 reads MNHNS; CDR2 reads SASEGT. The CDR3 runs to 14 residues. The CDR3 loop is CTSSLTTGTPEQYF. As DNA, the CDR3 is TGTACCAGCAGTTTGACAACCGGGACCCCCGAGCAGTACTTC.

The sample holds many counts of this clonotype. The CDR3 DNA sequence: TGTGCCAGCATCCCGCGGGCAGGGGCTACCTACGAGCAGTACTTC. The encoded protein is CASIPRAGATYEQYF. This chain joins TRBV7-9 and TRBJ2-7; D may be TRBD1 (6 bases). The germline V gene encodes CDR1 SEHNR and CDR2 FQNEAQ (reference sequence). V lost 7 bases and J lost 2, with 18 bases in between. This CDR3 is 15 amino acids long.

CDR3 DNA: TGTGCCAGCAGCCCGCGGGGATCCGGCGTCACTGAAGCTTTCTTT. Translated, it gives CASSPRGSGVTEAFF. The rearrangement uses TRBV7-9 and TRBJ1-1; D gene uncertain. Trimming pared 5 bases from V and 4 bases from J, leaving 17 bases between. The length of the CDR3 is 15 residues. Germline V lookup: CDR1 SEHNR, CDR2 FQNEAQ (reference sequence).

This chain connects TRBV2 to TRBJ2-7; D not resolved. This CDR3 region has 13 residues. Germline V gene lookup returns CDR1 SNHLY and CDR2 FYNNEI. Trimming cost V 6 bases and J 0 bases, with 9 bases left between them. The CDR3 reads CASRGFSSYEQYF. The CDR3 bases are TGTGCCAGCAGAGGCTTCAGCTCCTACGAGCAGTACTTC.

This clonotype was seen at least ten times. The chain couples TRBV7-9 to TRBJ1-2; no clear D. From germline, CDR1 is SEHNR and CDR2 FQNEAQ (reference sequence). Trimming took 5 bases from V and 4 from J, leaving 17 bases between them. CDR3 length: 15 residues. In nucleotides, the CDR3 is TGTGCCAGCAGCCCGGGCCAATCACTTCTCTATGGCTACACCTTC. It encodes CASSPGQSLLYGYTF.

This clonotype was counted at least ten times. The gene calls are TRBV12-3 or TRBV12-4 and TRBJ1-4; unclear D gene. The V end lost 3 bases, the J end lost 12 bases, and 17 bases lay between the germline ends. The CDR3 loop spans 14 amino acids. The CDR3 region is CASSFARRSDELFF. Written as DNA, the CDR3 is TGTGCCAGCAGTTTCGCAAGGCGGAGTGATGAACTGTTTTTT.

The rearrangement joins TRBV20-1 to TRBJ1-1; D perhaps matches TRBD1 (5 bases). CDR3 size: 12 residues. The V gene's germline CDR1 is DFQATT and CDR2 SNEGSKA (reference sequence). Trimming left V 6 bases short and J 1 base short, with 9 bases between. The DNA for the CDR3 is TGCAGTGCCGACAGTCGGAACACTGAAGCTTTCTTT. Translating it yields CSADSRNTEAFF.

This clonotype turned up a few times. V gene TRBV15 combines with J gene TRBJ2-5, with D perhaps TRBD1 (6 bases). CDR3 size: 12 residues. Trimming took 8 bases from V and 4 from J, leaving 11 bases between them. Germline CDR1 LNHNV, CDR2 YYDKDF (reference sequence). The CDR3 sequence: CATQRGSETQYF. CDR3 coding DNA: TGTGCCACCCAAAGGGGGTCAGAGACCCAGTACTTC.

The chain is built from TRBV11-2 and TRBJ2-5; the match to TRBD2 covers 10 bases. CDR1 and CDR2 (germline): SGHAT, FQNNGV. J lost 3 bases, V lost 3 bases, and 4 bases had no gene match. This CDR3 spans 15 amino acids. In nucleotides, the CDR3 is TGTGCCAGCAGCTTGACTAGCGGGTTAAAAGAGACCCAGTACTTC. Translating gives CASSLTSGLKETQYF.

CDR3 region: CASSLLGGSNEQFF. The CDR3 coding sequence is TGTGCCAGCAGTCTATTGGGGGGGAGCAATGAGCAGTTCTTC. The chain combines TRBV27 with TRBJ2-1, with 7 bases matching TRBD2. The J segment lost 6 bases and the V segment lost 5 bases, leaving 7 bases of the junction unmatched. The germline V gene encodes CDR1 MNHEY and CDR2 SMNVEV (reference sequence). The CDR3 runs to 14 residues.

V gene TRBV28 combines with J gene TRBJ2-5, with 7 bases matching TRBD1. The CDR3 sequence is 16 residues long. J was trimmed by 4 bases and V by 3 bases; bases with no gene match: 11. Germline CDR1 reads MDHEN; CDR2 reads SYDVKM. The CDR3 loop reads CASSFARTGLRETQYF. Written as DNA, the CDR3 is TGTGCCAGCAGTTTCGCGAGGACAGGCCTGAGAGAGACCCAGTACTTC.

This clonotype was recorded at least ten times. This chain links TRBV7-2 with TRBJ2-3; TRBD2 matches 7 bases. The germline CDR1 and CDR2 sequences are SGHTA and FQGNSA. Germline trimming cut 5 bases from V and 4 bases from J; bases unmatched to any gene: 9. This CDR3 is 15 amino acids long. Here the CDR3 reads CASSLSGEGSDTQYF. CDR3 coding DNA: TGTGCCAGCAGCCTGAGCGGGGAAGGCTCAGATACGCAGTATTTT.

This clonotype came up many times. This chain connects TRBV7-9 to TRBJ2-7; D unresolved. Trimming took off 5 bases at V and 5 bases at J, with 10 bases between the two ends. The germline gives CDR1 SEHNR, CDR2 FQNEAQ (reference sequence). The CDR3 loop spans 12 amino acids. The CDR3 loop is CASSADEDEQYF. The CDR3 DNA is TGTGCCAGCAGCGCCGATGAAGACGAGCAGTACTTC.

This clonotype showed up many times. The chain is built from TRBV10-3 and TRBJ2-1, with 8 nucleotides matching TRBD1. The J segment lost 4 bases and the V segment lost 5 bases, leaving 7 bases of the junction unmatched. The CDR3 runs 15 residues. In germline, CDR1 is ENHRY, CDR2 SYGVKD. The CDR3: CAISKTGDLYNEQFF. The CDR3, as DNA: TGTGCCATCAGTAAGACAGGGGACCTATACAATGAGCAGTTCTTC.

This clonotype has only a few counts. The chain uses TRBV20-1 and TRBJ1-2; unclear D gene. CDR1 DFQATT and CDR2 SNEGSKA come from the germline V gene (reference sequence). The germline V and J ends were trimmed by 3 bases and 0 bases, with 14 bases remaining between them. The CDR3 consists of 15 residues. The CDR3 here is CSASARESPNYGYTF. CDR3 DNA sequence: TGCAGTGCTAGCGCCCGGGAGTCTCCTAACTATGGCTACACCTTC.

This clonotype turned up a few times. J is TRBJ1-1 and V is TRBV12-3 or TRBV12-4, with TRBD1 as a possible D gene (6 bases). CDR3 length equals 15 residues. V lost 2 bases, J lost 7 bases, and 17 bases lay in between. CDR3: CASSLTLDSLVEAFF. CDR3 DNA sequence: TGTGCCAGCAGTTTAACCCTGGACAGCCTGGTTGAAGCTTTCTTT.

This clonotype occurred many times. The chain has TRBV7-2 and TRBJ1-2; TRBD1 agrees at 9 bases. The CDR3 has 15 residues. Looked up from germline, CDR1 is SGHTA and CDR2 is FQGNSA. The J segment lost 7 bases and the V segment lost 4 bases, leaving 10 bases of the junction unmatched. The CDR3, as DNA: TGTGCCAGCAGCTCCCCGGGACAGGGTCTCCTTGGCTACACCTTC. Its protein is CASSSPGQGLLGYTF.

In its sample, this clonotype was seen a few times. The V gene is TRBV28, the J gene TRBJ2-7, with D unclear. Germline CDR1 and CDR2: MDHEN and SYDVKM. The CDR3 has 13 amino acids. V was clipped by 3 bases and J by 0 bases, with 6 bases between them. The CDR3 spells CASSFTSSYEQYF. DNA for the CDR3: TGTGCCAGCAGTTTCACGAGCTCCTACGAGCAGTACTTC.

Ten or more counts support this clonotype. The rearrangement links TRBV12-3 or TRBV12-4 to TRBJ2-1, with TRBD2 matching 14 bases. This CDR3 is 16 amino acids long. After removal of 5 bases from V and 4 bases from J, the junction contained 4 bases not matched to a gene. In DNA, the CDR3 is TGTGCCAGCAGTAAGACTAGCGGGGGGGAATACAATGAGCAGTTCTTC. Its protein is CASSKTSGGEYNEQFF.

This sequence joins TRBV20-1 and TRBJ2-5, with a possible D match to TRBD2 (6 bases). CDR3 length: 13 residues. The V and J ends lost 2 bases and 4 bases respectively, with 11 bases between them. The germline V gene has CDR1 DFQATT and CDR2 SNEGSKA (reference sequence). The CDR3 loop reads CSARTRGSETQYF. As DNA, the CDR3 is TGCAGTGCTAGAACTCGGGGGTCAGAGACCCAGTACTTC.

The V gene is TRBV15, the J gene TRBJ1-1; D unclear. Germline lookup yields CDR1 LNHNV and CDR2 YYDKDF (reference sequence). The CDR3 consists of 13 residues. V dropped 2 bases and J dropped 0 bases, with 4 bases sitting between them. CDR3 sequence (DNA): TGTGCCACCAGCAGACTGGTGAACACTGAAGCTTTCTTT. It is translated as CATSRLVNTEAFF.